The 15 T cell receptor beta chains below were found in one sample sequenced in a study of blood T cells in healthy people across ages. Together with a sample-barcoded 5' primer, a J-beta primer mix was included in a second PCR lasting roughly 6 to 12 cycles. Using its own MiXCR run on the 5' RACE reads, TCRdb lists one record per CDR3 protein. Among roughly 1,500,000 distinct CDR3 sequences listed, about 31% were seen once. Sequencing was performed on blood. The receptors originated from a woman in her twenties or thirties in good health.

This clonotype was seen a handful of times. This rearrangement joins TRBV5-1 to TRBJ2-5, with TRBD2 matching 7 bases. The germline V gene has CDR1 SGHRS and CDR2 YFSETQ. The CDR3 spans 15 residues. After removal of 0 bases from V and 7 bases from J, the junction contained 9 bases not matched to a gene. The CDR3 sequence: CASSLEAGSFRTQYF. The CDR3 DNA follows: TGCGCCAGCAGCTTGGAAGCGGGGAGCTTCAGGACCCAGTACTTC.

The J gene is TRBJ2-5, the V gene TRBV7-7; TRBD2 matches 7 bases. The CDR3 has 13 amino acids. V lost 5 bases and J lost 5; bases outside the gene matches: 5. The germline CDR1 and CDR2 sequences are SSHAT and FNYEAQ (reference sequence). CDR3 protein: CASSTFGGETQYF. The CDR3 coding sequence is TGTGCCAGCAGCACTTTCGGGGGGGAGACCCAGTACTTC.

The chain employs TRBV4-1 and TRBJ2-5; TRBD2 might be the D (5 bases). Germline V gives CDR1 MGHRA, CDR2 YSYEKL. Trimming took off 3 bases at V and 5 bases at J, with 13 bases between the two ends. The CDR3 sequence is 14 residues long. The CDR3 nucleotides are TGCGCCAGCAGCCACCCACTAGTTGGGGAGACCCAGTACTTC. Translation: CASSHPLVGETQYF.

There are a few counts of this clonotype. This rearrangement joins TRBV29-1 to TRBJ1-5; TRBD1 might be the D (5 bases). Trimming shortened V by 7 bases and J by 0 bases, and 16 bases separated the two germline ends. The CDR3 loop spans 15 amino acids. Germline CDR1 SQVTM, CDR2 ANQGSEA. The CDR3 DNA sequence: TGCAGCGAACTCCCAAAAGGGGATAGCAATCAGCCCCAGCATTTT. It is translated as CSELPKGDSNQPQHF. Using reference TRBV29-1 and TRBJ1-5 for the parts outside the CDR3, the full variable domain is SAVISQKPSRDICQRGTSLTIQCQVDSQVTMMFWYRQQPGQSLTLIATANQGSEATYESGFVIDKFPISRPNLTFSTLTVSNMSPEDSSIYLCSELPKGDSNQPQHFGDGTRLSIL.

On this clonotype: One junction end does not reproduce the germline sequence, and a read error may be involved. The gene calls are TRBV5-6 and TRBJ2-5; the D is unclear. Germline V lookup: CDR1 SGHDT, CDR2 YYEEEE. The CDR3 length is 15 residues. CDR3 region: CAGSTGVAAQETQYF. Here the CDR3 DNA reads TGTGCCGGCAGCACTGGGGTGGCGGCTCAAGAGACCCAGTACTTC.

In its sample, this clonotype was seen many times. CDR3 nucleotides: TGTGCCAGCAGCCAAGGGTCAGGACTAGGGCAAGAGACCCAGTACTTC. The encoded protein is CASSQGSGLGQETQYF. This sequence joins TRBV14 and TRBJ2-5; TRBD2 matches 7 bases. The CDR3 runs to 16 residues. Trimming cost V 1 base and J 2 bases; bases outside gene matches: 7. CDR1 is SGHDN and CDR2 is FVKESK in the germline V gene.

The chain couples TRBV4-1 to TRBJ1-4; TRBD1 is a possible D gene (5 bases). The CDR3 has 16 residues. Germline V lookup: CDR1 MGHRA, CDR2 YSYEKL. V lost 0 bases, J lost 7 bases, and 15 bases lay in between. The CDR3 spells CASSQEGWGRGEKLFF. CDR3 DNA sequence: TGCGCCAGCAGCCAAGAGGGTTGGGGTAGGGGTGAAAAACTGTTTTTT.

This clonotype was counted many times. The genes are TRBV5-8 and TRBJ2-1; the D gene is possibly TRBD2 (5 bases). Germline assignment: CDR1 SGHTS and CDR2 YDEGEE. V was cut by 4 bases and J by 2 bases, with 13 bases left in between. This CDR3 comprises 15 residues. The CDR3 region has the DNA TGTGCCAGCAGCGCCCGGGGTAACCCCTACAATGAGCAGTTCTTC. Translation: CASSARGNPYNEQFF. The full variable domain, completed using reference TRBV5-8 and TRBJ2-1, is EAGVTQSPTHLIKTRGQQATLRCSPISGHTSVYWYQQALGLGLQFLLWYDEGEERNRGNFPPRFSGRQFPNYSSELNVNALELEDSALYLCASSARGNPYNEQFFGPGTRLTVL.

This clonotype has just a few counts. V usage is TRBV25-1 and J usage is TRBJ1-5, with D hard to call. The CDR3 covers 14 residues. Trimming removed 8 bases from V and 3 bases from J, with 14 bases in between. The V gene's germline CDR1 is MGHDK and CDR2 SYGVNS. The CDR3 bases are TGTGCCAGCGAGCCCCCGGGATCCAATCAGCCCCAGCATTTT. Translating it yields CASEPPGSNQPQHF.

This clonotype was counted a few times. This chain links TRBV5-4 with TRBJ1-6; D not certain. V dropped 1 base and J dropped 6 bases, with 8 bases sitting between them. This CDR3 comprises 14 residues. The germline gives CDR1 SGHNT, CDR2 YYREEE (reference sequence). CDR3 in amino acids: CASSLSYSNSPLHF. As DNA, the CDR3 is TGTGCCAGCAGCTTGTCTTACAGTAATTCACCCCTCCACTTT.

The rearrangement joins TRBV20-1 to TRBJ1-1; D might be TRBD1 (5 bases). The CDR3 runs 16 residues. Trimming stripped 0 bases from V and 5 bases from J, with 19 bases between. CDR1 and CDR2 (germline): DFQATT, SNEGSKA (reference sequence). CDR3 protein: CSAREVSRRVGTEAFF. The CDR3 DNA reads as TGCAGTGCTAGAGAAGTGTCGCGCAGGGTAGGTACTGAAGCTTTCTTT.

This clonotype was observed a handful of times. This chain links TRBV20-1 with TRBJ2-5; the D gene could be TRBD1 or TRBD2 (5 bases each). Germline lookup yields CDR1 DFQATT and CDR2 SNEGSKA (reference sequence). The CDR3 contains 13 residues. V lost 6 bases and J 1 base, leaving 12 bases between the germline ends. The CDR3, as DNA: TGCAGTGCCAGGGACCACCTCCAAGAGACCCAGTACTTC. It codes for CSARDHLQETQYF.

This clonotype was seen a few times. The rearrangement links TRBV20-1 to TRBJ2-7; D not certain. The germline V gene has CDR1 DFQATT and CDR2 SNEGSKA (reference sequence). CDR3 size: 14 residues. V was cut by 5 bases and J by 0 bases, with 14 bases left in between. CDR3 DNA: TGCAGTGCTCGAGGAGATCTAAGCTCCTACGAGCAGTACTTC. This gives the protein CSARGDLSSYEQYF.

This clonotype was seen many times. This chain uses TRBV20-1 with TRBJ2-4; 8 nucleotides agree with TRBD2. Unmatched junction bases numbered 15, after V lost 6 bases and J lost 8 bases. The CDR3 extends over 15 amino acids. CDR1 and CDR2 from the germline V gene are DFQATT and SNEGSKA (reference sequence). As DNA, the CDR3 is TGCAGTGCCGTACGGGCCGGGGGGGCTACGGACATTCAGTACTTC. It codes for CSAVRAGGATDIQYF.

The chain couples TRBV12-3 or TRBV12-4 to TRBJ2-3; 8 nucleotides match TRBD1. V shed 5 bases, J shed 6 bases, and the junction held 10 bases outside the gene matches. This CDR3 is 15 amino acids long. DNA of the CDR3: TGTGCCAGCAGTCCAAGGACAGGGATGGGGGATACGCAGTATTTT. Translated: CASSPRTGMGDTQYF.